The 22 T cell receptor beta chains below were found in one sample sequenced in a study of a mutant IDH1 vaccine in newly diagnosed glioma. The time point: baseline, week 1 (first vaccination visit). Treatment described: pre-vaccination baseline after standard-of-care therapy. Repertoires were generated with immunoSEQ multiplex PCR, while TCRdb's copy carries only in-frame clones and drops some. The sample includes tens of thousands of clones, about 80% of them seen just once. This specimen was PBMCs, taken from a glioma patient treated with radiotherapy, temozolomide or both. These TCRs come from a man aged 25-40 years with glioma.

V gene TRBV9 combines with J gene TRBJ2-5; TRBD2 matches 11 bases. CDR1 and CDR2 (germline): SGDLS, YYNGEE. After removal of 0 bases from V and 4 bases from J, the junction contained 11 bases not matched to a gene. This CDR3 spans 18 amino acids. The CDR3 loop reads CASSVGLAGSPFRETQYF. The DNA of the CDR3 is TGTGCCAGCAGCGTAGGACTAGCGGGATCCCCCTTTAGAGAGACCCAGTACTTC.

CDR3: CASSEGDGELYEQYF. DNA for the CDR3: TGTGCCAGCAGTGAAGGGGACGGTGAACTCTACGAGCAGTACTTC. The V gene is TRBV6-1, the J gene TRBJ2-7, with D tentatively TRBD1 or TRBD2 (5 bases each). In germline, CDR1 is MNHNS, CDR2 SASEGT. The CDR3 extends over 15 amino acids. V gave up 1 base and J gave up 3 bases, with 13 bases separating them.

This clone was observed a handful of times. The rearrangement joins TRBV7-8 to TRBJ1-5; D unclear. This CDR3 is built from 13 residues. From germline, CDR1 is SGHVS and CDR2 FQNEAQ. The V gene lost 4 bases and the J gene lost 4 bases, with 8 bases spanning the gap. The CDR3 loop reads CASSSNVNQPQHF. CDR3 DNA: TGTGCCAGCAGCTCCAACGTAAATCAGCCCCAGCATTTT.

The chain carries TRBV27 and TRBJ2-3, with 10 positions matching TRBD2. The V gene's germline CDR1 is MNHEY and CDR2 SMNVEV (reference sequence). With 2 bases clipped from V and 2 bases from J, the junction kept 1 base outside the gene matches. The CDR3 extends over 15 amino acids. CDR3 residues: CASSLLAGVTDTQYF. CDR3 in DNA: TGTGCCAGCAGTTTACTAGCGGGAGTCACAGATACGCAGTATTTT.

This chain links TRBV9 with TRBJ1-1; tentatively, D is TRBD1 (5 bases). Between the trimmed V and J ends, which lost 3 bases and 1 base, there was a span of 16 bases. Germline V gene data show CDR1 as SGDLS and CDR2 as YYNGEE. The CDR3 is 16 residues long. CDR3 protein: CASSEGPTGANTEAFF. DNA for the CDR3: TGTGCCAGCAGCGAAGGGCCAACCGGGGCGAACACTGAAGCTTTCTTT. Looking up the rest from reference TRBV9 and TRBJ1-1 gives the full variable domain: DSGVTQTPKHLITATGQRVTLRCSPRSGDLSVYWYQQSLDQGLQFLIQYYNGEERAKGNILERFSAQQFPDLHSELNLSSLELGDSALYFCASSEGPTGANTEAFFGQGTRLTVV.

V gene TRBV5-1 combines with J gene TRBJ2-6; possibly TRBD1 or TRBD2 for D (5 bases each). Germline V gene lookup returns CDR1 SGHRS and CDR2 YFSETQ. The CDR3 extends over 16 amino acids. Trimming removed 10 bases at V and 0 bases at J, with 17 bases between. CDR3 coding DNA: TGCGCCGAGGGGCAGCCGACCAGCTCTGGGGCCAACGTCCTGACTTTC. This gives the protein CAEGQPTSSGANVLTF.

This clone has only a few counts. The genes are TRBV30 and TRBJ1-1; no clear D. The CDR3 runs 12 residues. V lost 8 bases and J 0 bases, leaving 10 bases between the germline ends. Looked up from germline, CDR1 is GTSNPN and CDR2 is SVGIG (reference sequence). The CDR3 loop is CATQWVNTEAFF. In DNA form, the CDR3 reads TGTGCCACCCAGTGGGTGAACACTGAAGCTTTCTTT.

The rearrangement joins TRBV5-1 to TRBJ1-5, with D unresolved. The V end lost 4 bases, the J end lost 5 bases, and 16 bases lay between the germline ends. This CDR3 comprises 15 residues. CDR1 and CDR2 from the germline V gene are SGHRS and YFSETQ. CDR3 region: CASSNVPGQDQPQHF. Here the CDR3 DNA reads TGCGCCAGCAGCAACGTGCCCGGCCAGGATCAGCCCCAGCATTTT. The entire variable domain, with the rest obtained from reference TRBV5-1 and TRBJ1-5, is as follows: KAGVTQTPRYLIKTRGQQVTLSCSPISGHRSVSWYQQTPGQGLQFLFEYFSETQRNKGNFPGRFSGRQFSNSRSEMNVSTLELGDSALYLCASSNVPGQDQPQHFGDGTRLSIL.

The J gene is TRBJ2-3, the V gene TRBV13; 7 bases match TRBD1. CDR1 is PRHDT and CDR2 is FYEKMQ in the germline V gene (reference sequence). The CDR3 is 16 amino acids. J lost 2 bases, V lost 1 base, and 6 bases had no gene match. CDR3 DNA sequence: TGTGCCAGCAGCTTAGTCAGGGGGTCATTCACAGATACGCAGTATTTT. Translated, it gives CASSLVRGSFTDTQYF.

This rearrangement joins TRBV5-1 to TRBJ2-3; 10 nucleotides line up with TRBD2. J gave up 1 base and V 4 bases, and 9 bases lay outside the gene matches. The CDR3 runs to 17 residues. Germline V gene sequence: CDR1 SGHRS, CDR2 YFSETQ. The CDR3 region is CASSRSSGRGGTDTQYF. CDR3 nucleotide sequence: TGCGCCAGCAGCCGATCAAGCGGGAGGGGCGGCACAGATACGCAGTATTTT.

The genes are TRBV5-3 and TRBJ2-7; TRBD2 aligns across 11 bases. TRBV5-3 is an ORF for which the function is uncertain. After removal of 1 base from V and 2 bases from J, the junction contained 8 bases not matched to a gene. The CDR3 has 17 amino acids. CDR3 nucleotide sequence: TGTGCCAGAAGCTTGCTTCCGGGACTAGCGGCTGCCTACGAGCAGTACTTC. It translates to CARSLLPGLAAAYEQYF.

This sequence joins TRBV6-1 and TRBJ2-7, with D perhaps matching TRBD2 (7 bases). Between the trimmed V and J ends, which lost 2 bases and 7 bases, there was a span of 12 bases. Germline-derived CDR1 and CDR2 are MNHNS and SASEGT. The CDR3 runs 13 residues. CDR3 region: CASSEQGGGEQYF. As DNA, the CDR3 is TGTGCCAGCAGTGAACAGGGAGGGGGAGAGCAGTACTTC.

There are a few counts of this clone. The genes are TRBV6-1 and TRBJ1-6, with a tentative D call TRBD1 (6 bases). Trimming left V 2 bases short and J 8 bases short, with 13 bases between. The germline V gene encodes CDR1 MNHNS and CDR2 SASEGT. The CDR3 runs to 15 residues. The chain's CDR3 is CASSERGGAYSPLHF. Written as DNA, the CDR3 is TGTGCCAGCAGTGAAAGGGGGGGCGCTTATTCACCCCTCCACTTT.

This clone was detected once. The chain is built from TRBV4-3 and TRBJ2-3; tentatively, D is TRBD2 (5 bases). Trimming pared 3 bases from V and 2 bases from J, leaving 15 bases between. The CDR3 extends over 16 amino acids. Germline V gene data show CDR1 as LGHNA and CDR2 as YSLEER. CDR3 in amino acids: CASSQAFGGLTDTQYF. The CDR3 coding sequence is TGCGCCAGCAGCCAGGCTTTTGGAGGCCTCACAGATACGCAGTATTTT.

CDR3 sequence reads: CASSPEGLAGVSYEQYF. CDR3 nucleotides: TGTGCCAGCAGCCCGGAAGGACTAGCGGGAGTATCCTACGAGCAGTACTTC. J is TRBJ2-7 and V is TRBV7-8; 13 bases agree with TRBD2. J gave up 1 base and V 5 bases, and 8 bases lay outside the gene matches. The V gene's germline CDR1 is SGHVS and CDR2 FQNEAQ. The CDR3 is 17 amino acids.

This clone has a single count. This rearrangement joins TRBV14 to TRBJ2-7, with 10 bases aligning to TRBD1. The CDR3 runs 16 residues. Trimming at V came to 6 bases and at J to 2 bases, leaving 10 bases not matched to a gene. The germline CDR1 and CDR2 sequences are SGHDN and FVKESK. The DNA for the CDR3 is TGTGCCAGCAGACCCAGGGGGACAGGGGAAGCCTACGAGCAGTACTTC. It codes for CASRPRGTGEAYEQYF.

The V gene is TRBV13, the J gene TRBJ2-5, with TRBD1 as a possible D gene (5 bases). Germline loops: CDR1 PRHDT, CDR2 FYEKMQ (reference sequence). The CDR3 covers 13 residues. Trimming cost V 0 bases and J 9 bases, with 11 bases left between them. The CDR3 sequence: CASSLGQGRAQYF. The DNA for the CDR3 is TGTGCCAGCAGCTTAGGGCAGGGTAGGGCCCAGTACTTC.

The gene calls are TRBV27 and TRBJ2-1, with TRBD2 matching 8 bases. V gave up 2 bases and J gave up 7 bases; unmatched junction bases: 4. Germline CDR1 and CDR2: MNHEY and SMNVEV (reference sequence). This CDR3 contains 14 residues. CDR3 residues: CASSLLAGGNEQFF. The CDR3 DNA is TGTGCCAGCAGTTTACTAGCGGGCGGGAATGAGCAGTTCTTC.

The DNA for the CDR3 is TGTGCCAGCAGCCAGACTAGCGGGGGATTTGGGCAGTACTTC. Translating it yields CASSQTSGGFGQYF. V gene TRBV6-5 combines with J gene TRBJ2-7; 12 positions agree with TRBD2. This CDR3 has 14 amino acids. Losses at the gene ends were 6 bases for V and 9 bases for J; bases not matched to a gene: 9. The germline V gene has CDR1 MNHEY and CDR2 SVGAGI.

The rearrangement links TRBV30 to TRBJ2-7; D not certain. V lost 0 bases and J 2 bases, leaving 8 bases between the germline ends. CDR1 is GTSNPN and CDR2 is SVGIG in the germline V gene (reference sequence). The CDR3 has 13 residues. CDR3 DNA sequence: TGTGCCTGGAGTGTATTCTCACCCTACGAGCAGTACTTC. This translates into CAWSVFSPYEQYF.

The chain is built from TRBV7-9 and TRBJ2-3, with D possibly TRBD2 on 5 matching bases. Looked up from germline, CDR1 is SEHNR and CDR2 is FQNEAQ (reference sequence). Trimming took off 5 bases at V and 3 bases at J, with 12 bases between the two ends. This CDR3 spans 14 amino acids. The CDR3, as DNA: TGTGCCAGCAGCCCCCGTCCGGGAACAGATACGCAGTATTTT. Translated, it gives CASSPRPGTDTQYF.

This clone was found once. The chain joins TRBV6-4 to TRBJ2-1, with 13 positions matching TRBD2. CDR1 MRHNA and CDR2 SNTAGT come from the germline V gene. This CDR3 region has 15 residues. V dropped 0 bases and J dropped 7; count of bases not matched to a gene: 0. This CDR3 reads CASSDSLAGGNEQFF. The CDR3 region has the DNA TGTGCCAGCAGTGACTCACTAGCGGGGGGGAATGAGCAGTTCTTC.